Shown below are 21 T cell receptor beta chains from a single sample sequenced in a study of blood T cell repertoires in COVID-19. This table comes from immunoSEQ multiplex PCR, and its TCRdb copy is limited to in-frame clones, with some not included. Seen here are some 360,000 clones, roughly 87% observed once, and the top ten hold 3.9%. The sample was peripheral blood. The receptors were gathered from a woman in her sixties or seventies with COVID-19, enrolled during active disease.

This chain joins TRBV5-6 and TRBJ2-2; D is possibly TRBD1 (5 bases). The V gene's germline CDR1 is SGHDT and CDR2 YYEEEE. The V gene lost 3 bases and the J gene lost 4 bases, with 7 bases spanning the gap. The CDR3 has 13 amino acids. CDR3 nucleotides: TGTGCCAGCAGCTGGCAGGGCACCGGGGAGCTGTTTTTT. Amino acids: CASSWQGTGELFF.

The chain uses TRBV30 and TRBJ1-1; D gene uncertain. Germline assignment: CDR1 GTSNPN and CDR2 SVGIG (reference sequence). The CDR3 totals 16 residues. The V and J ends lost 4 bases and 0 bases respectively, with 18 bases between them. CDR3 amino acids: CAWNRRMGSVNTEAFF. CDR3 DNA: TGTGCCTGGAACCGACGGATGGGGAGCGTGAACACTGAAGCTTTCTTT.

This chain uses TRBV5-1 with TRBJ1-2; D is possibly TRBD1 (6 bases). Trimming took off 3 bases at V and 8 bases at J, with 17 bases between the two ends. The CDR3 runs to 14 residues. Per germline, CDR1 SGHRS and CDR2 YFSETQ. The CDR3 reads CASSSQGRVGGYTF. The CDR3 region has the DNA TGCGCCAGCAGCTCCCAGGGGAGGGTAGGAGGCTACACCTTC.

The V gene is TRBV4-2, the J gene TRBJ1-1; the D gene is possibly TRBD1 (5 bases). The V gene's germline CDR1 is LGHNA and CDR2 YNFKEQ. This CDR3 contains 15 residues. The V gene lost 0 bases and the J gene lost 5 bases, with 13 bases spanning the gap. The CDR3 DNA follows: TGTGCCAGCAGCCAAGAGGTGGGGCGGAAAACTGAAGCTTTCTTT. It specifies CASSQEVGRKTEAFF.

V is TRBV4-2 and J is TRBJ1-3; D gene ambiguous. The CDR3 extends over 14 amino acids. V dropped 2 bases and J dropped 4 bases, with 9 bases sitting between them. Germline V gene sequence: CDR1 LGHNA, CDR2 YNFKEQ. CDR3 sequence reads: CASSQPSGGNTIYF. CDR3 sequence (DNA): TGTGCCAGCAGCCAACCCTCGGGAGGAAACACCATATATTTT.

This chain uses TRBV28 with TRBJ1-6, with 8 bases aligning to TRBD1. J gave up 7 bases and V 10 bases, and 6 bases lay outside the gene matches. The germline gives CDR1 MDHEN, CDR2 SYDVKM. The CDR3 sequence is 13 residues long. CDR3 in amino acids: CATDRGGNSPLHF. CDR3 sequence (DNA): TGTGCCACTGACAGGGGTGGAAATTCACCCCTCCACTTT.

CDR3 region: CATSDLGTGNNEQFF. For the CDR3, the DNA is TGTGCCACCAGTGATTTGGGGACAGGTAACAATGAGCAGTTCTTC. This chain links TRBV24-1 with TRBJ2-1; 8 bases fit TRBD1. Germline-derived CDR1 and CDR2 are KGHDR and SFDVKD. The CDR3 runs to 15 residues. V was pared by 0 bases and J by 5 bases, with 2 bases of the junction left unmatched.

V and J are TRBV7-6 and TRBJ2-7; 7 nucleotides match TRBD1. Germline values: CDR1 SGHVS, CDR2 FNYEAQ. J gave up 2 bases and V 3 bases, and 10 bases lay outside the gene matches. This CDR3 has 16 residues. In nucleotides, the CDR3 is TGTGCCAGCAGCTTCCCCCCGGGACAGAAGGCCTACGAGCAGTACTTC. Amino acid sequence: CASSFPPGQKAYEQYF.

This clone was seen only once. The V gene is TRBV5-1, the J gene TRBJ1-2; no clear D gene. The CDR3 has 12 residues. V gave up 4 bases and J gave up 8 bases, with 12 bases separating them. CDR1 is SGHRS, CDR2 YFSETQ, per germline. Here the CDR3 DNA reads TGCGCCAGCAGCGTATGGGGAGGCGGCTACACCTTC. Its protein is CASSVWGGGYTF.

Worth noting for this clone: The junction shows a germline mismatch at one end, possibly a read error. The chain carries TRBV18 and TRBJ1-2; D gene uncertain. This CDR3 spans 15 amino acids. The germline gives CDR1 KGHSH, CDR2 LQKENI. The CDR3 sequence: CATSPSSLLNYGYTF. The CDR3 DNA reads TGTGCCACCTCACCGAGCAGTCTACTAAACTATGGCTACACCTTC. Together with reference TRBV18 and TRBJ1-2, the CDR3 gives the full variable domain: NAGVMQNPRHLVRRRGQEARLRCSPMKGHSHVYWYRQLPEEGLKFMVYLQKENIIDESGMPKERFSAEFPKEGPSILRIQQVVRGDSAAYFCATSPSSLLNYGYTFGSGTRLTVV.

This clone was seen only once. The rearrangement uses TRBV3-1 (or the pseudogene TRBV3-2) and TRBJ1-1, with TRBD1 matching 11 bases. The CDR3 consists of 18 residues. Germline CDR1 and CDR2: LGHDT and YNNKEL (reference sequence). J gave up 2 bases and V 4 bases, and 12 bases lay outside the gene matches. As DNA, the CDR3 is TGTGCCAGCAGCCCGTGGACAGGGGGCGCGAAAGGTAACACTGAAGCTTTCTTT. It codes for CASSPWTGGAKGNTEAFF.

This chain links TRBV15 with TRBJ1-1; TRBD1 matches at 8 bases. The junction had 4 bases not matched to a gene; V was cut back by 0 bases and J by 1 base. CDR3 length: 16 amino acids. Germline V gives CDR1 LNHNV, CDR2 YYDKDF (reference sequence). For the CDR3, the DNA is TGTGCCACCAGCAGAGATCTAGGGACAGGGAACACTGAAGCTTTCTTT. Protein sequence: CATSRDLGTGNTEAFF.

The chain joins TRBV28 to TRBJ2-1, with D perhaps matching TRBD2 (5 bases). Germline values: CDR1 MDHEN, CDR2 SYDVKM. V was shortened by 1 base and J by 5 bases, with 12 bases between the two germline ends. This CDR3 has 15 amino acids. This CDR3 is CASSLSGLGNNEQFF. CDR3 sequence (DNA): TGTGCCAGCAGTTTATCGGGCCTCGGGAACAATGAGCAGTTCTTC.

The chain couples TRBV7-2 to TRBJ2-3; D is possibly TRBD2 (5 bases). This CDR3 spans 15 amino acids. Germline V gene sequence: CDR1 SGHTA, CDR2 FQGNSA. The ends were cut back, 0 bases at V and 1 base at J, with 8 bases in the middle. The CDR3, as DNA: TGTGCCAGCAGCTTAGCGGGAGAGCGCACAGATACGCAGTATTTT. Residues: CASSLAGERTDTQYF.

This chain links TRBV13 with TRBJ1-5; a possible D gene is TRBD1 (5 bases). Per germline, CDR1 PRHDT and CDR2 FYEKMQ (reference sequence). The length of the CDR3 is 16 residues. V lost 5 bases to trimming and J lost 2 bases, with 16 bases between them. The CDR3 sequence: CASSVRRGEGNQPQHF. The CDR3 DNA reads TGTGCCAGCAGCGTAAGGAGGGGTGAGGGCAATCAGCCCCAGCATTTT.

V gene TRBV24-1 combines with J gene TRBJ2-2; 7 bases are a match to TRBD1. CDR3 length: 13 amino acids. Looked up from germline, CDR1 is KGHDR and CDR2 is SFDVKD. Germline trimming cut 10 bases from V and 6 bases from J; bases unmatched to any gene: 7. In nucleotides, the CDR3 is TGTGCCACTTCAGACAGGGCGGCCGGGGAGCTGTTTTTT. It yields the protein CATSDRAAGELFF.

This chain connects TRBV5-1 to TRBJ2-3; no firm D call. Germline assignment: CDR1 SGHRS and CDR2 YFSETQ. The CDR3 spans 16 residues. Trimming took off 2 bases at V and 0 bases at J, with 13 bases between the two ends. CDR3 residues: CASSFGAGQSTDTQYF. CDR3 DNA sequence: TGCGCCAGCAGCTTTGGTGCAGGCCAGAGCACAGATACGCAGTATTTT.

The chain joins TRBV6-5 to TRBJ1-4; maybe TRBD1 (6 bases). The ends were cut back, 4 bases at V and 7 bases at J, with 13 bases in the middle. The length of the CDR3 is 14 residues. Germline CDR1 is MNHEY and CDR2 is SVGAGI. The CDR3 nucleotides are TGTGCCAGCAGTTTTACAGGGAGAAGTGAAAAACTGTTTTTT. It yields the protein CASSFTGRSEKLFF.

The chain joins TRBV20-1 to TRBJ1-1, with 8 bases lining up with TRBD1. V trimming: 3 bases; J trimming: 4 bases; junction bases outside the gene matches: 7. The germline CDR1 and CDR2 sequences are DFQATT and SNEGSKA (reference sequence). The CDR3 length is 14 residues. CDR3 nucleotide sequence: TGCAGTGCTAGTCGGACTACAGGGGGCACTGAAGCTTTCTTT. Translating it yields CSASRTTGGTEAFF.

V usage is TRBV27 and J usage is TRBJ1-1; 8 bases map to TRBD1. Trimming removed 6 bases from V and 6 bases from J; junction bases left unmatched: 9. The CDR3 spans 14 residues. In germline, CDR1 is MNHEY, CDR2 SMNVEV (reference sequence). The CDR3 nucleotides read TGTGCCAGCAGCGCCTTGACGACAGGGGCTGAAGCTTTCTTT. Its translation is CASSALTTGAEAFF.

V and J are TRBV7-6 and TRBJ1-1; D possibly corresponds to TRBD1 (6 bases). CDR1 SGHVS and CDR2 FNYEAQ come from the germline V gene. V was trimmed by 2 bases and J by 1 base, leaving 23 bases between them. This CDR3 is 19 amino acids long. The CDR3 sequence: CASSLYPRGRKDQNTEAFF. For the CDR3, the DNA is TGTGCCAGCAGCTTATACCCCAGGGGCAGGAAAGACCAGAACACTGAAGCTTTCTTT.